The clone carrying this TCR beta chain appeared a few times. Antigen unknown. The sample is drawn from a study of beta chain features in type 1 diabetes. General study findings and limits: Cells expressing TCR highly could be over-represented by cDNA sequencing. Patients showed naive, central memory and Treg TCRB repertoires that appeared more similar than those of healthy donors. In every one of the four CD4+ subsets, TCRB CDR3s were moderately but significantly shorter in Type 1 diabetes patients.

From germline, CDR1 is SGHRS and CDR2 YFSETQ. The CDR3 spans 13 residues. Trimming cost V 6 bases and J 5 bases, with 15 bases left between them. Every bit of the isolated RNA underwent reverse transcription, so sequencing read expressed TCRB transcripts. Clones were read by immunoSEQ multiplex PCR, and TCRdb kept only the in-frame ones, dropping some. The data show approximately 600,000 clones, roughly an eighth seen once. This TCR came from a man under 40 with type 1 diabetes. V is TRBV5-1 and J is TRBJ2-7; D perhaps matches TRBD2 (5 bases). Specimen: naive CD4+ T cells from blood. In nucleotides, the CDR3 is TGCGCCAGCAATCAGGAGGCGGGCCACGAGCAGTACTTC. Translating gives CASNQEAGHEQYF.